One T cell receptor (beta chain) is described in this entry. Libraries were prepared by immunoSEQ multiplex PCR; TCRdb keeps only in-frame clonotypes and omits some of them. The repertoire includes about 160,000 clones, around 80% of them detected once, and 7% to 9% sits in the top ten. The data belong to a study of blood T cell repertoires in COVID-19. The length of the CDR3 is 13 residues. Trimming pared 8 bases from V and 0 bases from J, leaving 7 bases between. Looked up from germline, CDR1 is KGHDR and CDR2 is SFDVKD. Sequencing used peripheral blood. The chain links TRBV24-1 to TRBJ1-3; D gene ambiguous. The sequence was obtained from a man aged 60-69 years with acute or convalescent COVID-19. CDR3: CATKSSSGNTIYF. The DNA for the CDR3 is TGTGCCACCAAAAGTAGCTCTGGAAACACCATATATTTT.